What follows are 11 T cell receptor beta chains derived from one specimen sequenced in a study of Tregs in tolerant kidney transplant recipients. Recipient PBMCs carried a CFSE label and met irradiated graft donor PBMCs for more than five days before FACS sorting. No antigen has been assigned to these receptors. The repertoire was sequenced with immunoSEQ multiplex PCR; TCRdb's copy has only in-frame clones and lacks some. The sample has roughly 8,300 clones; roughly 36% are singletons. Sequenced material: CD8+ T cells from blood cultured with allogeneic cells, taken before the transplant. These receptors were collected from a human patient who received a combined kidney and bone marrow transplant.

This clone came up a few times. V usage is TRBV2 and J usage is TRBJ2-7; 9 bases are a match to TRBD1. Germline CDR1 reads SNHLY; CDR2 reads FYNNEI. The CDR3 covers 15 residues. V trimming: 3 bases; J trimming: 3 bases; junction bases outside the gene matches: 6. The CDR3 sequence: CASSEGTGKLYEQYF. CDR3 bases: TGTGCCAGCAGTGAGGGGACAGGGAAACTCTACGAGCAGTACTTC.

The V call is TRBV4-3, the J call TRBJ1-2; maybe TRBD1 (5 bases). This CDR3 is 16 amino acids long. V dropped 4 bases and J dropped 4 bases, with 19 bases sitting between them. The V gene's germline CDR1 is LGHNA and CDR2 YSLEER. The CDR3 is CASSRLPRGEPYGYTF. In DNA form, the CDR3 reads TGCGCCAGCAGCCGCCTACCTCGGGGGGAACCCTATGGCTACACCTTC.

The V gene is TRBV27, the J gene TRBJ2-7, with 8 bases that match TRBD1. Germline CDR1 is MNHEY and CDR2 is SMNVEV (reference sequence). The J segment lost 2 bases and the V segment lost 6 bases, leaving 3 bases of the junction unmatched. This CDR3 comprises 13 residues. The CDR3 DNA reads TGTGCCAGCAGCGAGGGACAGGCCTACGAGCAGTACTTC. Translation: CASSEGQAYEQYF.

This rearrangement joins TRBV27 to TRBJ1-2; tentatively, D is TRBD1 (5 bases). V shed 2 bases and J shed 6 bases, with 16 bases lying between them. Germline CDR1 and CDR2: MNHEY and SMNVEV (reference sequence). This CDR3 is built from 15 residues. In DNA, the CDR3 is TGTGCCAGCAGTTTACGGGGGACCCTCGCCCATGGCTACACCTTC. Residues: CASSLRGTLAHGYTF.

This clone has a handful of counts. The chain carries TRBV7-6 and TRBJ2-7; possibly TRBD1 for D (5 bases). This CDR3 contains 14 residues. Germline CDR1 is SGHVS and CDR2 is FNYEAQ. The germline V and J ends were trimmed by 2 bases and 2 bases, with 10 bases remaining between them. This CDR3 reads CASSLRGTTYEQYF. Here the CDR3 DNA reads TGTGCCAGCAGCTTAAGGGGTACTACCTACGAGCAGTACTTC.

CDR3 residues: CASSLLGTVGSNQPQHF. In DNA, the CDR3 is TGTGCCAGCAGTTTATTGGGGACAGTAGGGAGCAATCAGCCCCAGCATTTT. V and J are TRBV27 and TRBJ1-5, with 7 bases matching TRBD1. The junction had 7 bases not matched to a gene; V was cut back by 1 base and J by 1 base. The CDR3 extends over 17 amino acids. Germline CDR1 and CDR2: MNHEY and SMNVEV (reference sequence).

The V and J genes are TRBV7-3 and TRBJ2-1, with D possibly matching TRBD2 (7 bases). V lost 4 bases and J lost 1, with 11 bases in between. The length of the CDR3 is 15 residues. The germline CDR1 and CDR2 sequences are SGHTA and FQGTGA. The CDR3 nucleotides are TGTGCCAGCAGCTCCGGGGGGCTGTCCTACAATGAGCAGTTCTTC. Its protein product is CASSSGGLSYNEQFF. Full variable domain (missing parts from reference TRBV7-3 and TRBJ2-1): GAGVSQTPSNKVTEKGKYVELRCDPISGHTALYWYRQSLGQGPEFLIYFQGTGAADDSGLPNDRFFAVRPEGSVSTLKIQRTERGDSAVYLCASSSGGLSYNEQFFGPGTRLTVL.

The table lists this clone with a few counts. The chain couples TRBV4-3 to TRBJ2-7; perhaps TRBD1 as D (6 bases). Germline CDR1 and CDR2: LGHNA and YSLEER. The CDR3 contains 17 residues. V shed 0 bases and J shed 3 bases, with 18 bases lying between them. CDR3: CASSQDHWGHRGYEQYF. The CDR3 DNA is TGCGCCAGCAGCCAAGATCATTGGGGACATCGGGGCTACGAGCAGTACTTC.

This CDR3 reads CASSQRDTEAFF. As DNA, the CDR3 is TGTGCCAGCAGCCAACGGGACACTGAAGCTTTCTTT. The chain has TRBV5-5 and TRBJ1-1, with D hard to call. The CDR3 is 12 residues long. The germline V gene has CDR1 SGHKS and CDR2 YYEKEE (reference sequence). V lost 4 bases to trimming and J lost 3 bases, with 7 bases between them.

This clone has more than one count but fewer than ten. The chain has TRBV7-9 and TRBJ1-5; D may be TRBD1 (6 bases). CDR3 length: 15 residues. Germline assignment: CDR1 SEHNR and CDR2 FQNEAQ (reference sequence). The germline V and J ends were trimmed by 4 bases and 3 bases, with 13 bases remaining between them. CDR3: CASSSTDRPNQPQHF. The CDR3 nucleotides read TGTGCCAGCAGCTCCACGGACAGACCCAATCAGCCCCAGCATTTT.

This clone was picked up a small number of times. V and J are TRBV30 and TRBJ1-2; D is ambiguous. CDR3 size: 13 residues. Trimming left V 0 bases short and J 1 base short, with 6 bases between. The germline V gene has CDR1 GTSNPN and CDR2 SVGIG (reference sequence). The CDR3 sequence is CAWSVSNNYGYTF. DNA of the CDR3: TGTGCCTGGAGTGTAAGCAATAACTATGGCTACACCTTC.